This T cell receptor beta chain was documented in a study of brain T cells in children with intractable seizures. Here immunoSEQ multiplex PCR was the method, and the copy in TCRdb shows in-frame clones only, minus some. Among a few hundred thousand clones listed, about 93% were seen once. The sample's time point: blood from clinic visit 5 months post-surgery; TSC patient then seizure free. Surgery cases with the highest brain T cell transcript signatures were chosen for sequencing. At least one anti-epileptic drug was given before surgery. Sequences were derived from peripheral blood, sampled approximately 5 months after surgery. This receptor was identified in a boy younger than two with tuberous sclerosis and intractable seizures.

CDR3 bases: TGTGCCAGCAGCATACGGACTAGCGGGGGACCCTACGAGCAGTACTTC. It is translated as CASSIRTSGGPYEQYF. The gene calls are TRBV7-8 and TRBJ2-7, with TRBD2 matching 13 bases. CDR1 SGHVS and CDR2 FQNEAQ come from the germline V gene. J was trimmed by 2 bases and V by 5 bases; bases with no gene match: 6. This CDR3 spans 16 amino acids.